This T cell receptor beta chain was recorded in a study of blood T cells in healthy people across ages. The authors ran a second PCR of about 7 to 11 cycles using a sample-barcoded 5' primer and a J-beta primer mix. TCRdb redid the calling of the 5' RACE reads with MiXCR, one entry per CDR3 protein. The table includes around 670,000 distinct CDR3 sequences, roughly 30% detected once. The V and J ends lost 1 base and 5 bases respectively, with 18 bases between them. Germline CDR1 LGHDT, CDR2 YNNKEL (reference sequence). This CDR3 is 17 amino acids long. This clonotype has more than one count but fewer than ten.

The sequenced sample was blood. The V and J genes are TRBV3-1 and TRBJ2-1, with D tentatively TRBD2 (6 bases). The sequence came from a woman aged 80 or over in good health. The CDR3 sequence: CASSQGRGGAVHNEQFF. CDR3 bases: TGTGCCAGCAGCCAAGGCCGAGGAGGGGCCGTCCACAATGAGCAGTTCTTC.